This TCR beta chain was obtained from a study of siplizumab effects on memory and regulatory T cells. Of note for this clone: Antigen unknown.

Broader study findings: It seemed that naive T cells were more diverse than memory cells and were major contributors to the alloresponse. Alloreactive sequences from unstimulated CD4+ memory cells fell significantly with siplizumab. Treg origin accounted for an average of roughly 65% of mappable alloreactive CD4+ clones with siplizumab and 25% to 30% in controls.

Assaying covered roughly 92,000 TCR templates per sample. The data were produced by immunoSEQ multiplex PCR, yet TCRdb's version contains in-frame clones alone and is incomplete. The data contain 70,000 to 95,000 clones, about 90% of them seen just once; the ten biggest clones take up more than 14%. The sequenced sample was CD4+ T cells sorted from blood. The receptor was derived from a human donor in good health.

The CDR3 reads CASSLTGAHGYTF. CDR3 nucleotide sequence: TGTGCCAGCAGTTTAACAGGGGCCCATGGCTACACCTTC. The genes are TRBV28 and TRBJ1-2; 7 bases are shared with TRBD1. Trimming cost V 2 bases and J 6 bases; bases outside gene matches: 3. This CDR3 is 13 amino acids long. Germline V CDR1 and CDR2: MDHEN, SYDVKM.